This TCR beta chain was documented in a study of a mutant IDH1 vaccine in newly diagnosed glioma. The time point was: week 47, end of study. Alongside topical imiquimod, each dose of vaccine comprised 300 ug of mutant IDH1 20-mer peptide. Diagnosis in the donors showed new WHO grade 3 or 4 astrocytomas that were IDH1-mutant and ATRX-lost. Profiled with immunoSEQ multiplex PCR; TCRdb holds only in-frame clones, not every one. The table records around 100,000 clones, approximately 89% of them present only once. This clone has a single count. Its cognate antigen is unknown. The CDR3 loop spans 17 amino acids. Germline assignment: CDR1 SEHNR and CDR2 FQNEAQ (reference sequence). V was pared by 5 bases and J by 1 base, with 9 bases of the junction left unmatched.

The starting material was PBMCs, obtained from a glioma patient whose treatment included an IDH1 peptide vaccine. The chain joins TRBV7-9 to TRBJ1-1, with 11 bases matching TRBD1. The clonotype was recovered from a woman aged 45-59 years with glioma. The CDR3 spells CASSPRDRGAQNTEAFF. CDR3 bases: TGTGCCAGCAGCCCCAGGGACAGGGGGGCCCAGAACACTGAAGCTTTCTTT.